One and the same sample provided the 5 T cell receptor beta chains below, sequenced in a study of metastatic and nonmetastatic thyroid tumors. Patients were all untreated before their thyroid surgery. TCRdb re-called the PCR reads with MiXCR. The sample contains roughly 13,000 clones, over 20% of which appear only once. The sample was tumor tissue. These TCRs come from a female donor with papillary thyroid cancer or a benign thyroid nodule (not recorded which). Some clones in this sample may be carry-over from other donors' samples.

This chain uses TRBV10-3 with TRBJ2-1, with 10 positions matching TRBD2. Trimming took 3 bases from V and 4 from J; bases not matched to a gene: 3. Germline V gene data show CDR1 as ENHRY and CDR2 as SYGVKD. The CDR3 loop spans 15 amino acids. In DNA form, the CDR3 reads TGTGCCATCAGTGATATTAGCGGGGGGTACAATGAGCAGTTCTTC. It codes for CAISDISGGYNEQFF.

This clone was recorded a few times. The genes are TRBV28 and TRBJ2-7, with D unresolved. The CDR3 runs 11 residues. Looked up from germline, CDR1 is MDHEN and CDR2 is SYDVKM. V lost 5 bases to trimming and J lost 3 bases, with 5 bases between them. As DNA, the CDR3 is TGTGCCAGCAGTAGAGGCTACGAGCAGTACTTC. Translation: CASSRGYEQYF.

In this sample, this clone is medium-sized. The rearrangement links TRBV27 to TRBJ1-1; 9 nucleotides line up with TRBD1. Per germline, CDR1 MNHEY and CDR2 SMNVEV (reference sequence). The J segment lost 4 bases and the V segment lost 8 bases, leaving 5 bases of the junction unmatched. The CDR3 is 13 amino acids. CDR3 protein: CASGGQGLTEAFF. The CDR3 coding sequence is TGTGCCAGCGGAGGACAGGGGCTCACTGAAGCTTTCTTT.

The rearrangement joins TRBV19 to TRBJ1-2; D gene ambiguous. CDR3 size: 13 residues. Germline V gives CDR1 LNHDA, CDR2 SQIVND (reference sequence). DNA for the CDR3: TGTGCAAGTGGTATAGTTCCCCCCAGCGGCTACACCTTC. This sequence encodes CASGIVPPSGYTF.

This clone was counted ten times or more. As DNA, the CDR3 is TGTGCCAGCCATTTGGGGCAGCAAACTGAAGCTTTCTTT. Translating gives CASHLGQQTEAFF. The rearrangement uses TRBV12-3 or TRBV12-4 and TRBJ1-1, with D perhaps matching TRBD1 (5 bases). V was cut by 8 bases and J by 5 bases, with 15 bases left in between. The CDR3 runs to 13 residues.